This entry lists 10 T cell receptor beta chains sequenced from one sample in a study of beta chain features in type 1 diabetes. Broader study findings: For Type 1 diabetes patients, all four CD4+ subsets carried TCRB CDR3s that were moderately but significantly shorter.

Their antigen targets remain unknown. Expressed TCRB transcripts were sequenced after all isolated RNA was converted to cDNA. The table came from immunoSEQ multiplex PCR; TCRdb's copy has only in-frame clones and leaves some out. This sample has some 270,000 clones, with about a tenth found just once. What was sequenced was naive CD4+ T cells from blood. These receptors originate from a man aged 25-40 years with type 1 diabetes.

V and J are TRBV29-1 and TRBJ2-1; 8 positions agree with TRBD2. The length of the CDR3 is 16 residues. Germline V CDR1 and CDR2: SQVTM, ANQGSEA. The V and J ends lost 3 bases and 1 base, in that order; junction bases with no gene match: 8. The CDR3 reads CSVDFAGGRSYNEQFF. CDR3 nucleotides: TGCAGCGTTGACTTCGCGGGGGGCCGGTCCTACAATGAGCAGTTCTTC.

This chain joins TRBV11-1 and TRBJ1-1, with D maybe TRBD1 (6 bases). The V gene's germline CDR1 is SGHAT and CDR2 FQDESV (reference sequence). This CDR3 is built from 14 residues. V shed 8 bases and J shed 1 base, with 14 bases lying between them. The CDR3 loop is CASANRVTNTEAFF. In DNA, the CDR3 is TGTGCCAGCGCAAACAGGGTCACGAACACTGAAGCTTTCTTT.

The chain combines TRBV6-5 with TRBJ2-1, with 11 bases that match TRBD2. The V gene end was trimmed by 5 bases and the J gene end by 7 bases; junction bases not matched to a gene: 4. This CDR3 is built from 14 residues. CDR1 is MNHEY and CDR2 is SVGAGI in the germline V gene. The CDR3 DNA is TGTGCCAGCAGTACTAGCGGGGGAGGAAATGAGCAGTTCTTC. Translating it yields CASSTSGGGNEQFF.

This clone turned up a few times. The rearrangement uses TRBV2 and TRBJ2-7; D may be TRBD2 (5 bases). The V gene lost 8 bases and the J gene lost 4 bases, with 18 bases spanning the gap. Germline V gene lookup returns CDR1 SNHLY and CDR2 FYNNEI. This CDR3 spans 14 amino acids. The CDR3, as DNA: TGTGCCAGCGGGAATGCGGGCCTTCCTTACGAGCAGTACTTC. This encodes CASGNAGLPYEQYF.

V is TRBV5-4 and J is TRBJ2-3; TRBD2 matches 14 bases. The ends lost 4 bases at V and 0 bases at J; junction bases unmatched: 1. There are 16 residues in the CDR3. Germline-derived CDR1 and CDR2 are SGHNT and YYREEE (reference sequence). In DNA, the CDR3 is TGTGCCAGCAGCGGACTAGCGGGGGGAAGCACAGATACGCAGTATTTT. It encodes CASSGLAGGSTDTQYF.

The V gene is TRBV5-1, the J gene TRBJ1-2, with D possibly matching TRBD1 (5 bases). Germline CDR1 reads SGHRS; CDR2 reads YFSETQ. V was shortened by 4 bases and J by 4 bases, with 14 bases between the two germline ends. CDR3 size: 14 residues. CDR3 sequence reads: CASSPLGATYGYTF. The CDR3 coding sequence is TGCGCCAGCAGCCCTCTTGGGGCGACCTATGGCTACACCTTC.

This clone came up a few times. The chain recombines TRBV5-1 with TRBJ2-7; the D gene is possibly TRBD2 (5 bases). Germline V gene data show CDR1 as SGHRS and CDR2 as YFSETQ. This CDR3 has 16 residues. The ends were cut back, 2 bases at V and 4 bases at J, with 19 bases in the middle. The CDR3 protein is CASSFALGGVMYEQYF. DNA for the CDR3: TGCGCCAGCAGCTTCGCTTTAGGAGGCGTAATGTACGAGCAGTACTTC.

The CDR3 nucleotides read TGTGCCAGCAGTGACGGGGGGAAGAGGCATTTT. This encodes CASSDGGKRHF. This chain uses TRBV6-1 with TRBJ1-5; perhaps TRBD1 as D (5 bases). The CDR3 length is 11 residues. Trimming removed 3 bases at V and 15 bases at J, with 12 bases between. Germline CDR1 reads MNHNS; CDR2 reads SASEGT.

J is TRBJ2-5 and V is TRBV30; 8 nucleotides line up with TRBD1. The CDR3 consists of 16 residues. V lost 4 bases to trimming and J lost 5 bases; unmatched junction nucleotides: 15. CDR1 and CDR2 from the germline V gene are GTSNPN and SVGIG (reference sequence). This chain's CDR3 is CAWTPRQGRISETQYF. Here the CDR3 DNA reads TGTGCCTGGACTCCTAGACAGGGGCGTATTTCGGAGACCCAGTACTTC. The full variable domain, with the rest looked up from reference TRBV30 and TRBJ2-5, is SQTIHQWPATLVQPVGSPLSLECTVEGTSNPNLYWYRQAAGRGLQLLFYSVGIGQISSEVPQNLSASRPQDRQFILSSKKLLLSDSGFYLCAWTPRQGRISETQYFGPGTRLLVL.

The chain recombines TRBV5-6 with TRBJ2-3; possibly TRBD2 for D (5 bases). V shed 1 base and J shed 1 base, with 16 bases lying between them. The CDR3 contains 17 residues. Germline V gene lookup returns CDR1 SGHDT and CDR2 YYEEEE. CDR3: CASSLTVRGLGTDTQYF. The CDR3, as DNA: TGTGCCAGCAGCTTGACGGTTCGGGGTTTGGGCACAGATACGCAGTATTTT.